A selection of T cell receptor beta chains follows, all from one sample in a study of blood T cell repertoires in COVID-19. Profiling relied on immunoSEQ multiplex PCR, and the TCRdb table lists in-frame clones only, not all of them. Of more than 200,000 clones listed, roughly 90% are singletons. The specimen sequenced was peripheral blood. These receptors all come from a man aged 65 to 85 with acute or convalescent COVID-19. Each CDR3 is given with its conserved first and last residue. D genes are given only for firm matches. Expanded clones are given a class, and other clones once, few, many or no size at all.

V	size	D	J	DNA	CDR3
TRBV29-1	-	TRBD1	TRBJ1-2	TGCAGCGTTCACCCGTGGGACAGAGCTAACTATGGCTACACCTTC	CSVHPWDRANYGYTF
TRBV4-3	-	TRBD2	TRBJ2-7	TGCGCCAGCAGCCAAGAAATAGGGACTAGCACATTACGAAACGAGCAGTACTTC	CASSQEIGTSTLRNEQYF
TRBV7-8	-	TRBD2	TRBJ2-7	TGTGCCAGCAGCTGGACTAGCGACTACGAGCAGTACTTC	CASSWTSDYEQYF
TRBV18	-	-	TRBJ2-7	TGTGCCAGCTCGCCACGTGGCGGCGACGAGCAGTACTTC	CASSPRGGDEQYF
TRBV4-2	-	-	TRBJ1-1	TGTGCCAGCAGCCAAGATCCTACAGTTGGCACTGAAGCTTTCTTT	CASSQDPTVGTEAFF
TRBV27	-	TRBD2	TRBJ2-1	TGTGCCAGCAAAGGACTAGCGGACAACAATGAGCAGTTCTTC	CASKGLADNNEQFF
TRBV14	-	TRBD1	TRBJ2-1	TGTGCCAGTTCCCGGGACAGGGGTTACAATGAGCAGTTCTTC	CASSRDRGYNEQFF
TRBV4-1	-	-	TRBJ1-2	TGCGCCAGCAGCCAAGAGTCCTACGGCTACACCTTC	CASSQESYGYTF
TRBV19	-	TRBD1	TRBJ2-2	TGTGCCAGTAGTATTTCGAGCAGGGGGCCCACCGGGGAGCTGTTTTTT	CASSISSRGPTGELFF
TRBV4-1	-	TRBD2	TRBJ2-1	TGCGCCAGCAGCCAAGTGACTAGCGGGAGTAGGTTCTTC	CASSQVTSGSRFF
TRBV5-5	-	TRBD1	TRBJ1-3	TGTGCCAGCAGCTCCCGGACAGGGGCCGCTGGAAACACCATATATTTT	CASSSRTGAAGNTIYF
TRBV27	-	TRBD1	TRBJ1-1	TGTGCCAGCAGTTCCAACAGGGGGGCTGAAGCTTTCTTT	CASSSNRGAEAFF
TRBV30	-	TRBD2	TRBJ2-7	TGTGCCTGGAGTCTAGCGGGGGGAAAACACTACGAGCAGTACTTC	CAWSLAGGKHYEQYF
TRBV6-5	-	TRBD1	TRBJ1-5	TGTGCCAGCAGTTACCGACAGGGTTTCCAGCCCCAGCATTTT	CASSYRQGFQPQHF
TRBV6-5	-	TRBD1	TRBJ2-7	TGTGCCAGCAGCTTGGGACAGGGAGTTGAGGACGAGCAGTACTTC	CASSLGQGVEDEQYF
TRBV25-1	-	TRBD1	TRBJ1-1	TGTGCCAGCAATCAGGGGGCGCGGACTGAAGCTTTCTTT	CASNQGARTEAFF
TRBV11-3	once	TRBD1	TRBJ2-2	TGTGCCAGCAGCTCACAGGGGGCAACCGGGGAGCTGTTTTTT	CASSSQGATGELFF
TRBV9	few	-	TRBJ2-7	TGTGCCAGCAGCCCAGGGGACCAGAACTACGAGCAGTACTTC	CASSPGDQNYEQYF
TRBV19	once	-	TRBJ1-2	TGTGCCAGTAGTATTCCAGGGGTTGGTGGCTACACCTTC	CASSIPGVGGYTF
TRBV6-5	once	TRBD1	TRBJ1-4	TGTGCCAGCAGCTCTTGGGACAGTCAAGAAAAACTGTTTTTT	CASSSWDSQEKLFF
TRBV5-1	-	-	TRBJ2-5	TGCGCCAGCAGCTTGAATACAGGGAGGGAAGAGACCCAGTACTTC	CASSLNTGREETQYF
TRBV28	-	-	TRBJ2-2	TGTGCCAGCAGTTTGGGTCAGGTTAACACCGGGGAGCTGTTTTTT	CASSLGQVNTGELFF
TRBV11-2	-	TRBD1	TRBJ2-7	TGTGCCAGCAGCCGACAGGGGTACGAGCAGTACTTC	CASSRQGYEQYF
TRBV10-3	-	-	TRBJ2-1	TGTGCCATCAGTGAGGGACTACGCCCTGAGCAGTTCTTC	CAISEGLRPEQFF
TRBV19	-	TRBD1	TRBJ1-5	TGTGCCAGTAGTATAGCAGGGGGCGGTCAGCCCCAGCATTTT	CASSIAGGGQPQHF
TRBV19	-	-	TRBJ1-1	TGTGCCAGTAGGGTGGACTATAGGGGCACTGAAGCTTTCTTT	CASRVDYRGTEAFF
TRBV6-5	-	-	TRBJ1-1	TGTGCCAGCAGCCGAGGACACCTTGAAGCTTTCTTT	CASSRGHLEAFF
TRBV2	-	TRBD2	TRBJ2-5	TGTGCCAGCAGGAGAGGCGGGGGGAGCAAGGAGACCCAGTACTTC	CASRRGGGSKETQYF
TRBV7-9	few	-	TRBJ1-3	TGTGCCAGCAGCTTAACCGGGGGAAGCGCTGGAAACACCATATATTTT	CASSLTGGSAGNTIYF
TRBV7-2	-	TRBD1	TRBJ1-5	TGTGCCAGCAGCTTAGGCGGGACAGGGGGCTTTCAGCCCCAGCATTTT	CASSLGGTGGFQPQHF
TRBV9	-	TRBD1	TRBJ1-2	TGTGCCAGCAGCTCGGATTCGGGACAGGGGTTTCGCTATGGCTACACCTTC	CASSSDSGQGFRYGYTF
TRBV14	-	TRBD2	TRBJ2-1	TGTGCCAGCAGCCCCCTAGCGGGGCTAGGGGGTGAGCAGTTCTTC	CASSPLAGLGGEQFF
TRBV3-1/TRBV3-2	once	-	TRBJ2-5	TGTGCCAGCAGCCGGAGGGTGGGAGCCGCGAGGGAGACCCAGTACTTC	CASSRRVGAARETQYF
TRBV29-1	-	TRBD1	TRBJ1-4	TGCAGCGTTCGCCGAACAGGGGGCCAAAATGAAAAACTGTTTTTT	CSVRRTGGQNEKLFF
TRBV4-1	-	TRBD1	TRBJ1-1	TGCGCCAGCAGCCAACTCGACAGGGGGAACACTGAAGCTTTCTTT	CASSQLDRGNTEAFF
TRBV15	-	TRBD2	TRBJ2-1	TGTGCCACCAGCAGCGATCTAGCGGGAGAATCCTACAATGAGCAGTTCTTC	CATSSDLAGESYNEQFF
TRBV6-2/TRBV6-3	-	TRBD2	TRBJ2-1	TGTGCCAGCAGTTCCCCCCTAGCGGGAGTAATAGAGCAGTTCTTC	CASSSPLAGVIEQFF
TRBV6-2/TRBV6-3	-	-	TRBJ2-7	TGTGCCAGCAGCGACAGTTCCTACGAGCAGTACTTC	CASSDSSYEQYF
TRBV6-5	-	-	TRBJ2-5	TGTGCCAGCACCGGACAGCTCCAAGAGACCCAGTACTTC	CASTGQLQETQYF
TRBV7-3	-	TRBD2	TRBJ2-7	TGTGCCAGCAGCTTAACGGGCGGGAGCTACGAGCAGTACTTC	CASSLTGGSYEQYF
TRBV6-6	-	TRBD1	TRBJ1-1	TGTGCCAGCAGCCGGGACAGGGGAAAAGCTTTCTTT	CASSRDRGKAFF
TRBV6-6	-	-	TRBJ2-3	TGTGCCAGCACCCCCCAGGGTTCAGATACGCAGTATTTT	CASTPQGSDTQYF
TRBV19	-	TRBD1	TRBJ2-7	TGTGCCAGTAGTCAGGATGACAGGGTCTACGAGCAGTACTTC	CASSQDDRVYEQYF
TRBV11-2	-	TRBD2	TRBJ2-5	TGTGCCAGCAGCTTAGGGACTAGCGTGCTCCAAGAGACCCAGTACTTC	CASSLGTSVLQETQYF
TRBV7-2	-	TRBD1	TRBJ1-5	TGTGCCAGCAGACCAGGGACAGGGAGTAATCAGCCCCAGCATTTT	CASRPGTGSNQPQHF
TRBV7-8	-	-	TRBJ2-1	TGTGCCAGCAGCTTAGACGCGGGGTCAGGGGGGAGTGAGCAGTTCTTC	CASSLDAGSGGSEQFF
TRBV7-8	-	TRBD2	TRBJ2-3	TGTGCCAGCAGCCCAATAGCGGGGACTAGCACAGATACGCAGTATTTT	CASSPIAGTSTDTQYF
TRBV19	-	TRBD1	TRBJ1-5	TGTGCCAGTAGTATTCTCGGGGACAGGCTTGATCAGCCCCAGCATTTT	CASSILGDRLDQPQHF
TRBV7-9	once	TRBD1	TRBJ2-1	TGTGCCAGCAGCCGAGGACAGGAGAGGGGCAATGAGCAGTTCTTC	CASSRGQERGNEQFF
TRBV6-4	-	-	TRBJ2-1	TGTGCCAGCAGTGACTCGCACAGGGCCCCCTACAATGAGCAGTTCTTC	CASSDSHRAPYNEQFF
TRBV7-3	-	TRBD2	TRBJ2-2	TGTGCCAGCAGCCCCACTAGCGACACCGGGGAGCTGTTTTTT	CASSPTSDTGELFF
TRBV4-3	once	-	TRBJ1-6	TGCGCCAGCAGCCAAGATTTCAGGCCAGAGTATAATTCACCCCTCCACTTT	CASSQDFRPEYNSPLHF
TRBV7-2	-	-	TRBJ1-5	TGTGCCAGCAGCATCCGTAGGACGGGGACATCGCCCCAGCATTTT	CASSIRRTGTSPQHF
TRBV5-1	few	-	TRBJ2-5	TGCGCCAGCAGCTTGTCCGGGTCTGAGACCCAGTACTTC	CASSLSGSETQYF
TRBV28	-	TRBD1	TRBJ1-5	TGTGCCAGCAGTAAACAGGGGCGTCAGCCCCAGCATTTT	CASSKQGRQPQHF
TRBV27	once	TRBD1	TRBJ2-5	TGTGCCAGCAGTTCCCCGGGACAGGGGGTAGAGACCCAGTACTTC	CASSSPGQGVETQYF
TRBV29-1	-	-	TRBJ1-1	TGCAGCGTTGACGAGGATAACACTGAAGCTTTCTTT	CSVDEDNTEAFF